This T cell receptor (beta chain) was captured by sequencing in a study of blood T cell repertoires in COVID-19. Turning to the study itself: Samples taken during acute and convalescent COVID-19 were collected in the United States, Italy and Spain. In each case, the material was cDNA or gDNA derived from T cells, B-cell-depleted T cells, or PBMCs.

Participants came from fewer than 25 US areas, aged about 18 to 100 years. CDR1 is DFQATT and CDR2 is SNEGSKA in the germline V gene (reference sequence). Trimming removed 3 bases at V and 2 bases at J, with 14 bases between. The length of the CDR3 is 14 residues. In the original analysis: From reference gene primer amplification, estimates of nucleated cell counts were derived. Libraries were prepared by immunoSEQ multiplex PCR; TCRdb keeps only in-frame clonotypes and omits some of them. D and trimming come from the DNA, and the V and J calls and clone size come from that table. The table lists around 230,000 clones, 70% to 90% of them singletons.

The sequenced sample was PBMCs or T cells enriched from blood (not recorded which). The receptor's source is a woman aged 40 to 50 with acute COVID-19. V is TRBV20-1 and J is TRBJ2-7; D possibly corresponds to TRBD2 (6 bases). In DNA form, the CDR3 reads TGCAGTGCTAGTAGGGCGCGGGATACCTACGAGCAGTACTTC. Its translation: CSASRARDTYEQYF.